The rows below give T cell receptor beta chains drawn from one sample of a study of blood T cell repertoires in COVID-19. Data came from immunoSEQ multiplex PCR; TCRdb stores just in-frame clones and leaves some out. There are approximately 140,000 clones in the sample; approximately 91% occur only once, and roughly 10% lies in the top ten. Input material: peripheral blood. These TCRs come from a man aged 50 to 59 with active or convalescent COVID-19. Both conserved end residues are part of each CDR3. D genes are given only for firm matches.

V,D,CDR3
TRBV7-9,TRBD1,CASSTPTGGSGANVLTF
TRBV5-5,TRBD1,CASSLLGQGKGDEKLFF
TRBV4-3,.,CASSQGGGYEQYF
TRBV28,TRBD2,CASSPIAGGLETQYF
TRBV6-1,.,CASSEGQSTNEKLFF
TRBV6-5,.,CASSPGGAYNSPLHF
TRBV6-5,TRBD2,CASRAKLGGVYEQYF
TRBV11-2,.,CASSLDRATYEQYF
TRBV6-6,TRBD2,CAGRTSGQETQYF
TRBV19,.,CASSIDRGRGASGANVLTF
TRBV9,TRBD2,CASSVALAGARDEQFF
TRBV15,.,CATSPLRGWEQYF
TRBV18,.,CASSPPSRSSYEQYF
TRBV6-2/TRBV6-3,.,CASSLRWSSGANVLTF
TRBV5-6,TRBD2,CASSRGTRGSWEQYF
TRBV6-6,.,CASSPLGGGSNQPQHF
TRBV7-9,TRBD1,CASGSTGGEQYF
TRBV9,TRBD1,CASSVGLGDSANTEAFF
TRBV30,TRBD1,CAWSLSRDSSYNSPLHF
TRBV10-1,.,CASSDGGNQPQHF
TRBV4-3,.,CASSQDIGQLNYGYTF
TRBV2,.,CASRLELGQYF
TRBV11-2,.,CASSSTNRRTEAYEQYF
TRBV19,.,CASSRASGYQETQYF
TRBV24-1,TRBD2,CATSAQWGTSGRADTQYF
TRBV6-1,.,CASSYTGLNTEAFF
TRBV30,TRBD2,CAWSVGTSGVYNEQFF
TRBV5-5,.,CASSLGGGNNQPQHF
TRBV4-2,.,CASSQETRTVAYEQYF
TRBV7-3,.,CASSQQGGTDTQYF
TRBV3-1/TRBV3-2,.,CASSRAGVGYGYTF
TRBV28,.,CASRPRGETQYF
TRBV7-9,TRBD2,CASSYSGDNEQFF
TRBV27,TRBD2,CASSSLAASSYEQYF
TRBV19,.,CASSINRDTKEQYF
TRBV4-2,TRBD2,CASSLRAGPNTGELFF
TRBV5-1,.,CASSPERLHYEQYF
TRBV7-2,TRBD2,CASSRVTSGVSSYEQYF
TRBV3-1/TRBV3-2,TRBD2,CASSPIAGGPTDTQYF
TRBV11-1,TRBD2,CASSPPVSSGNNEQFF
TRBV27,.,CASSSYREGSNQPQHF
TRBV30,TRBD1,CAWSRQGGGNQPQHF